The rows below give T cell receptor beta chains drawn from one sample of a study of T cell responses to AZD1222 COVID-19 vaccine. Measured with immunoSEQ multiplex PCR; TCRdb has only the in-frame clones, and not every one. The sample holds roughly 99,000 clones, more than 75% seen once. This material consisted of peripheral blood, taken on day 0 of AZD1222 vaccination. The receptors stem from an adult in good health. The CDR3 runs from the conserved cysteine through the conserved F or W. The D gene is left open where the match is weak. Size tells how often a clone was seen (once, few, many) or the class of an expanded clone, and some rows leave it out.

d_call j_call v_call clone_size cdr3_nt cdr3_aa
TRBD2 TRBJ2-3 TRBV6-4 few TGTGCCAGCAGTGATTCAGCGGGGGTGGCGAATACGCAGTATTTT CASSDSAGVANTQYF
TRBD1 TRBJ2-7 TRBV6-2/TRBV6-3 - TGTGCCAGCAGTAAAACAGGGGGCCTTCGGTACGAGCAGTACTTC CASSKTGGLRYEQYF
- TRBJ2-4 TRBV6-5 - TGTGCCAGCAGGCCTGCTGCAGGGTATCAGGACATTCAGTACTTC CASRPAAGYQDIQYF
- TRBJ2-1 TRBV6-5 - TGTGCCAGCAGTTACTCATTTGAGGGCACTGGGCAGTTCTTC CASSYSFEGTGQFF
- TRBJ1-2 TRBV4-3 - TGCGCCAGCAGCCAAGATACGCAGGGGAGCTATGGCTACACCTTC CASSQDTQGSYGYTF
TRBD1 TRBJ1-3 TRBV5-8 once TGTGCCAGCAGCTTAGACAGGGGCCTCGGAAACACCATATATTTT CASSLDRGLGNTIYF
- TRBJ1-2 TRBV27 - TGTGCCAGCAGTTATCTTGGGCAGTCTGGCTACACCTTC CASSYLGQSGYTF
- TRBJ1-6 TRBV7-2 - TGTGCCAGCAGCTTGGGGGCGCCGGGAAATTCACCCCTCCACTTT CASSLGAPGNSPLHF
- TRBJ1-1 TRBV12-3/TRBV12-4 - TGTGCCAGCAGCCCTATGGTTAACACTGAAGCTTTCTTT CASSPMVNTEAFF
- TRBJ1-5 TRBV14 - TGTGCCAGCAGCCAAGATTTGGGACAGCCCCAGCATTTT CASSQDLGQPQHF
TRBD1 TRBJ2-3 TRBV9 - TGTGCCAGCAGCGTAGGAGGGGGACAGGGGGCCACAGATACGCAGTATTTT CASSVGGGQGATDTQYF
- TRBJ2-7 TRBV7-3 - TGTGCCAGCAGCTTAAGGAACGAGCAGTACTTC CASSLRNEQYF
TRBD2 TRBJ2-2 TRBV29-1 - TGCAGCGTGAGGACTAGCGGGGTGAACACCGGGGAGCTGTTTTTT CSVRTSGVNTGELFF
TRBD1 TRBJ2-2 TRBV27 - TGTGCCAGCAGAGAGACAGGGTCGAACACCGGGGAGCTGTTTTTT CASRETGSNTGELFF
- TRBJ1-5 TRBV6-2/TRBV6-3 - TGTGCCAGCAGTTACGGTGGCCTAGGGAATCAGCCCCAGCATTTT CASSYGGLGNQPQHF
- TRBJ2-5 TRBV11-2 once TGTGCCAGCAGCTTACAGGTGGAGACCCAGTACTTC CASSLQVETQYF
TRBD1 TRBJ1-3 TRBV20-1 - TGCAGTGCTAGTGGCAGGGGGCTGATAAACACCATATATTTT CSASGRGLINTIYF
- TRBJ1-4 TRBV6-5 - TGTGCCAGCTGTAATTCAGGGGCAACTAATGAAAAACTGTTTTTT CASCNSGATNEKLFF
TRBD2 TRBJ2-5 TRBV2 once TGTGCCAGCAGCTACCTAGCGGGGGGCCAAGAGACCCAGTACTTC CASSYLAGGQETQYF
TRBD1 TRBJ2-1 TRBV6-4 - TGTGCCAGCAGTGACCGAGGACCGGGACAGGGTTCCCACAATGAGCAGTTCTTC CASSDRGPGQGSHNEQFF
- TRBJ2-2 TRBV19 once TGTGCCAGTAGTTCGGAAGACAGGGAGCTGTTTTTT CASSSEDRELFF
- TRBJ2-5 TRBV14 - TGTGCCAGCAGCCAAATGCGAGAGACCCAGTACTTC CASSQMRETQYF
- TRBJ2-7 TRBV7-2 - TGTGCCAGCAGCCCGAACGCAGGGGACGAGCAGTACTTC CASSPNAGDEQYF
TRBD1 TRBJ2-1 TRBV11-3 - TGTGCCAGCAGCTCAAGACAGGGAATCGGGGATGAGCAGTTCTTC CASSSRQGIGDEQFF
- TRBJ1-5 TRBV7-2 - TGTGCCAGCAGCTTAGCCCAGACAGTCAATAGCAATCAGCCCCAGCATTTT CASSLAQTVNSNQPQHF
- TRBJ1-6 TRBV6-6 - TGTGCCAGCACCGAAAGGGGAGATAATTCACCCCTCCACTTT CASTERGDNSPLHF
TRBD1 TRBJ2-7 TRBV7-2 - TGTGCCAGCGGGGACAGGGTTCAGTACGAGCAGTACTTC CASGDRVQYEQYF
TRBD1 TRBJ2-7 TRBV27 - TGTGCCAGCTGCAGGGGGCTTTCGGTCGGAGACGAGCAGTACTTC CASCRGLSVGDEQYF
TRBD1 TRBJ2-5 TRBV19 - TGTGCCAGTAGTACTGGACAGGGGGCAGGCGAGACCCAGTACTTC CASSTGQGAGETQYF
- TRBJ1-6 TRBV6-2/TRBV6-3 - TGTGCCAGCAGTTACTCACCGGGGTCGGGTTCACCCCTCCACTTT CASSYSPGSGSPLHF
- TRBJ1-1 TRBV29-1 - TGCAGCGTTACGAGGAGGACTGAAGCTTTCTTT CSVTRRTEAFF
- TRBJ1-3 TRBV19 - TGTGCCAGTTTTGGAGTTCTCTCTGGAAACACCATATATTTT CASFGVLSGNTIYF
TRBD2 TRBJ2-3 TRBV15 - TGTGCCACCAGCAGACCGGGACTAGCGGGCACAGATACGCAGTATTTT CATSRPGLAGTDTQYF
TRBD1 TRBJ2-7 TRBV11-2 - TGTGCCAGCAGCTTAGATATGGACAGGTACCCCTACGAGCAGTACTTC CASSLDMDRYPYEQYF
- TRBJ2-7 TRBV5-6 once TGTGCCAGCAGCTTAGACCCCGAAGCCTACGAGCAGTACTTC CASSLDPEAYEQYF
- TRBJ1-2 TRBV9 - TGTGCCAGCAGCGTAGGCTCCGGGGAGAAGAATGGCTACACCTTC CASSVGSGEKNGYTF
- TRBJ1-1 TRBV6-2/TRBV6-3 - TGTGCCAGCAGTTACTCGAGTGGGGACCTGAACACTGAAGCTTTCTTT CASSYSSGDLNTEAFF
TRBD2 TRBJ2-1 TRBV7-9 - TGTGCCAGCAGCGGCCTAGCGGGGGGGCTCTATTCGAGGAATGAGCAGTTCTTC CASSGLAGGLYSRNEQFF
- TRBJ1-1 TRBV7-2 once TGTGCCAGCAGCTTAAGGGTTGGGAACACTGAAGCTTTCTTT CASSLRVGNTEAFF
- TRBJ1-1 TRBV5-1 - TGCGCCAGCAGCACCTATACACCTTCTGAAGCTTTCTTT CASSTYTPSEAFF
- TRBJ2-1 TRBV7-8 - TGTGCCAGCAGCTTTTCCCGGGACACAATCAATGAGCAGTTCTTC CASSFSRDTINEQFF
TRBD2 TRBJ2-7 TRBV6-2/TRBV6-3 - TGTGCCAGCAGTTACCCTGCCAGCGGGGCGGGCTACGAGCAGTACTTC CASSYPASGAGYEQYF
- TRBJ2-7 TRBV18 once TGTGCCAGCTCACTAGGGGGACACTCCTACGAGCAGTACTTC CASSLGGHSYEQYF
TRBD1 TRBJ1-1 TRBV6-5 once TGTGCCAGCAGTCTTCAGGGGGCGTTCACTGAAGCTTTCTTT CASSLQGAFTEAFF
- TRBJ2-4 TRBV28 once TGTGCCAGCAGGGCCCAACTAAACATTCAGTACTTC CASRAQLNIQYF
- TRBJ1-1 TRBV7-8 - TGTGCCAGCAGCATCACAGTGTTGAACACTGAAGCTTTCTTT CASSITVLNTEAFF
- TRBJ2-7 TRBV10-3 - TGTGCCATCAGTGAGGGACCGAGCTCCTACGAGCAGTACTTC CAISEGPSSYEQYF
TRBD1 TRBJ1-1 TRBV4-3 - TGCGCCAGCAGCCAAGAGCGACAGGGTGGATGGTATCCGAACACTGAAGCTTTCTTT CASSQERQGGWYPNTEAFF
- TRBJ2-7 TRBV28 - TGTGCCAGCAGTCCAGCACGATACGAGCAGTACTTC CASSPARYEQYF
- TRBJ1-5 TRBV6-2/TRBV6-3 - TGTGCCAGCAGTCAGTACAATCAGCCCCAGCATTTT CASSQYNQPQHF
TRBD1 TRBJ2-3 TRBV18 - TGTGCCAGCTCAAGCGACAGGGGGCGCACAGATACGCAGTATTTT CASSSDRGRTDTQYF
- TRBJ2-7 TRBV6-5 - TGTGCCACCAGAAACCTTGTCTACGAGCAGTACTTC CATRNLVYEQYF
- TRBJ1-1 TRBV3-1/TRBV3-2 - TGTGCCAGCAGCCAGCAGGGTGGGGCTGAAGCTTTCTTT CASSQQGGAEAFF
- TRBJ2-7 TRBV5-4 - TGTGCCAGCAGCTTGCCGGACAGTTACGAGCAGTACTTC CASSLPDSYEQYF
TRBD2 TRBJ2-1 TRBV19 - TGTGCCAGTGTTAGCGGGGGGGCGCGGAATGAGCAGTTCTTC CASVSGGARNEQFF
- TRBJ1-1 TRBV11-1 few TGTGCCAGCAGCTTAAATGGGCCGGGTGCGGTAACTGAAGCTTTCTTT CASSLNGPGAVTEAFF
TRBD1 TRBJ1-5 TRBV2 - TGTGCCAGCAGCCGGGACAGTAGCAATCAGCCCCAGCATTTT CASSRDSSNQPQHF